Sequencing of this T cell receptor beta chain was carried out in a study of blood T cell repertoires in COVID-19 (TCRdb year 2020). With regard to the full study: Samples covering the acute and convalescent phases of COVID-19 were provided by collaborators in the United States, Italy and Spain. The sample metadata nearly always contained a de-identified subject ID, COVID-19 status, age in years and sex. Samples were obtained from the ongoing ImmuneRACE study (first 160 participants) and from 1,200 or so subjects provided by 6 global collaborators. The repertoires were released in a freely available public database meant as a resource for research on the immune response to SARS-CoV-2. Subjects who had been exposed to COVID-19, were actively infected with it, or had recovered from it provided the deeply sampled blood TCRbeta repertoires that made up the dataset. The material from the prospective study consisted of cDNA or gDNA derived from T cells, B-cell-depleted T cells, or PBMCs. HLA class I and class II types, where available, came from metadata supplied by the sample provider rather than from assay-based typing.

Beyond this particular receptor, the publication reports: How much clinical and demographic metadata was included differed by source and by participant, and the metadata was provided uncurated.

The CDR3 numbers 13 residues from cysteine through phenylalanine. The only DNA kept is the CDR3, 39 bases in frame from the first base. The germline V gene provides CDR1 SNHLY and CDR2 FYNNEI. Compared with germline, V lacks 8 bases and J lacks 4 bases; bases without a gene match: 6. TCRbeta CDR3 regions were amplified from genomic DNA using the immunoSEQ Assay, a bias-controlled multiplex PCR. The authors' analysis ran thus. Within the assay, amplification of reference gene primers was used to estimate how many nucleated cells each sample contained. To quantify the absolute abundance of each unique TCRbeta CDR3 rearrangement, sequence reads were collapsed and filtered. For each sample, productive Simpson clonality was calculated by taking the square root of Simpson's diversity index across productive rearrangements. TCRdb limited this immuneACCESS table to in-frame rearrangements with V and J called. A share of clones is missing; checked studies link under half to unresolved V genes, and the rest is unexplained. V and J calls and clone size are as listed in that table; D and trimming were resolved from the DNA. Present in this sample are approximately 280,000 clones, roughly 89% of which were seen just once. The ten largest clones take up about 5% of the sample.

The collaborating institutions used their own protocols to collect whole blood in K2EDTA tubes. Collaborator samples were shipped for TCRbeta analysis as frozen whole blood, isolated PBMCs, or DNA extracted from either sample type. A remark on this clone: Its antigen remains unidentified. Qualities for individual bases were not recorded, and no much larger clone is one base off.

The source material was peripheral blood. This receptor was identified in a man aged 35-49 years with acute or convalescent COVID-19. The chain uses TRBV2 and TRBJ1-1, with 8 bases aligning to TRBD1. The DNA reads as follows: TGTGCCAGCCTAGCCGACAGGGGCACTGAAGCTTTCTTT. Translated, this gives CASLADRGTEAFF.